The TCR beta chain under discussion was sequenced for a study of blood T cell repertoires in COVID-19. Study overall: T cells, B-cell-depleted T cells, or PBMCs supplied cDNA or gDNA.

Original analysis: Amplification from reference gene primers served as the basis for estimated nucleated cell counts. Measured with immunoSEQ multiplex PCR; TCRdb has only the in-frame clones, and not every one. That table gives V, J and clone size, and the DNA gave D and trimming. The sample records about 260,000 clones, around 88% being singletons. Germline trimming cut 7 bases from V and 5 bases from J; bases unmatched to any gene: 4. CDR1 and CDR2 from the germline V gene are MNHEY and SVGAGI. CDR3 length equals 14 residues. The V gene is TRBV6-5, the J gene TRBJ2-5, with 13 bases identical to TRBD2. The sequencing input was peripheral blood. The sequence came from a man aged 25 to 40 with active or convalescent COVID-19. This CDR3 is CASTILAGGETQYF. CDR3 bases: TGTGCCAGCACTATACTAGCGGGGGGGGAGACCCAGTACTTC.